This entry lists 8 T cell receptor beta chains sequenced from one sample in a study of T-cell reconstitution after alpha-beta-depleted transplantation in children. As it was prepared, the TCRbeta library received unique molecular identifiers. TCRdb re-derived calls from the PCR reads in MiXCR, one entry per CDR3 protein. The table includes 200,000 to 250,000 distinct CDR3 sequences, approximately 9% detected once. Specimen: PBMCs from the stem cell graft donor, collected from the stem cell graft. Receptor source: a human donor who donated a stem cell graft to a child with acute lymphoblastic leukemia.

This clonotype was detected ten times or more. The rearrangement links TRBV20-1 to TRBJ1-5; the D gene is possibly TRBD1 (6 bases). With 5 bases removed from V and 9 bases from J, the gap between germline ends came to 17 bases. Germline CDR1 is DFQATT and CDR2 is SNEGSKA (reference sequence). This CDR3 spans 13 amino acids. The CDR3 sequence is CSAEGPGVWPQHF. CDR3 sequence (DNA): TGCAGTGCTGAAGGGCCAGGGGTATGGCCCCAGCATTTT.

This clonotype was observed many times. V usage is TRBV6-1 and J usage is TRBJ1-3, with 8 positions matching TRBD1. Germline trimming cut 0 bases from V and 8 bases from J; bases unmatched to any gene: 6. The CDR3 totals 15 residues. Germline V gene data show CDR1 as MNHNS and CDR2 as SASEGT. The CDR3 is CASSEAPGQGDTIYF. The CDR3 DNA reads as TGTGCCAGCAGTGAAGCCCCTGGACAGGGAGACACCATATATTTT.

This clonotype was observed at least ten times. The CDR3 region is CASSLQSGEKLFF. The CDR3 DNA is TGCGCCAGCAGCTTGCAAAGTGGTGAAAAACTGTTTTTT. The chain has TRBV5-1 and TRBJ1-4; D uncertain. Germline V gene sequence: CDR1 SGHRS, CDR2 YFSETQ. This CDR3 region has 13 residues. V lost 1 base and J lost 7, with 8 bases in between.

V usage is TRBV15 and J usage is TRBJ1-5; no clear D gene. The CDR3 extends over 14 amino acids. Trimming took 1 base from V and 2 from J, leaving 6 bases between them. Germline V gives CDR1 LNHNV, CDR2 YYDKDF (reference sequence). The CDR3 loop reads CATSRVRGNQPQHF. Here the CDR3 DNA reads TGTGCCACCAGCAGAGTCAGAGGCAATCAGCCCCAGCATTTT.

This clonotype has only a few counts. V is TRBV4-2 and J is TRBJ2-7; TRBD2 matches at 7 bases. Germline V gene sequence: CDR1 LGHNA, CDR2 YNFKEQ. This CDR3 is 14 amino acids long. After removal of 1 base from V and 5 bases from J, the junction contained 5 bases not matched to a gene. Here the CDR3 DNA reads TGTGCCAGCAGCCAAGTGGACCGGGGGGACGAGCAGTACTTC. This codes for CASSQVDRGDEQYF.

The rearrangement joins TRBV12-3 or TRBV12-4 to TRBJ2-4; D is unresolved. This CDR3 has 14 amino acids. V was clipped by 3 bases and J by 0 bases, with 6 bases between them. The CDR3 protein is CASSFGRAKNIQYF. DNA of the CDR3: TGTGCCAGCAGTTTCGGCAGAGCCAAAAACATTCAGTACTTC.

This chain joins TRBV11-2 and TRBJ1-1; D gene uncertain. Looked up from germline, CDR1 is SGHAT and CDR2 is FQNNGV. CDR3 length: 14 amino acids. V lost 0 bases to trimming and J lost 3 bases, with 8 bases between them. Here the CDR3 DNA reads TGTGCCAGCAGCTTAGAGGGCAGACACACTGAAGCTTTCTTT. Protein sequence: CASSLEGRHTEAFF.

This clonotype showed up just once. The chain has TRBV3-1 and TRBJ1-2; 8 positions match TRBD1. This CDR3 is 14 amino acids long. J lost 4 bases, V lost 4 bases, and 5 bases had no gene match. Germline CDR1 reads LGHDT; CDR2 reads YNNKEL (reference sequence). The CDR3 bases are TGTGCCAGCAGCCCACAGGGGGATCTCTATGGCTACACCTTC. Translation: CASSPQGDLYGYTF.